A selection of T cell receptor beta chains follows, all from one sample in a study of blood T cells in healthy people across ages. TCRdb reprocessed the 5' RACE reads with MiXCR, giving one entry per CDR3 protein. The table shows 1,500,000 or so distinct CDR3 sequences, with about 42% occurring only once. Source material: blood. These receptors were taken from a woman aged 18-29 years in good health. Each CDR3 is given with its conserved first and last residue. The D gene is left open where the match is weak. Size is omitted from some rows. Given values are once, few, many or a class for expanded clones.

J	size	V	D	CDR3	DNA
TRBJ2-1	few	TRBV12-3/TRBV12-4	.	CASSLVDNRYNEQFF	TGTGCCAGCAGTTTGGTCGACAACAGGTACAATGAGCAGTTCTTC
TRBJ2-7	few	TRBV9	.	CASSVGAVSYEQYF	TGTGCCAGCAGCGTAGGGGCAGTCTCCTACGAGCAGTACTTC
TRBJ2-3	.	TRBV10-3	.	CAISESGTSTDTQYF	TGTGCCATCAGTGAGTCGGGGACAAGCACAGATACGCAGTATTTT
TRBJ2-2	.	TRBV12-3/TRBV12-4	TRBD2	CASSLAELADTGELFF	TGTGCCAGCAGTTTAGCGGAACTAGCGGACACCGGGGAGCTGTTTTTT
TRBJ2-5	few	TRBV20-1	.	CSAPPGSLLRWTQYF	TGCAGTGCCCCCCCGGGGAGTCTATTAAGATGGACCCAGTACTTC
TRBJ2-3	.	TRBV7-9	.	CASSPPSDCAQYF	TGTGCCAGCAGCCCTCCGAGCGACTGTGCGCAGTATTTT
TRBJ2-3	.	TRBV12-3/TRBV12-4	TRBD2	CASSWSGRRSDTQYF	TGTGCCAGCAGTTGGAGCGGGAGGAGGAGTGATACGCAGTATTTT
TRBJ1-2	.	TRBV7-9	TRBD1	CASSSTGGPYYGYTF	TGTGCCAGCAGTTCTACAGGGGGCCCCTACTATGGCTACACCTTC
TRBJ1-1	.	TRBV20-1	.	CSAKSHHRENTEAFF	TGCAGTGCTAAAAGTCACCACAGGGAGAACACTGAAGCTTTCTTT
TRBJ2-3	.	TRBV20-1	.	CSAAYRVRADTQYF	TGCAGTGCTGCATACAGGGTGAGAGCAGATACGCAGTATTTT
TRBJ2-3	once	TRBV4-2	.	CASSQDPARSTDTQYF	TGTGCCAGCAGCCAAGATCCAGCCCGCAGCACAGATACGCAGTATTTT
TRBJ1-6	few	TRBV6-5	.	CASSYRLTSPLHF	TGTGCCAGCAGTTACAGATTGACTTCACCCCTCCACTTT
TRBJ2-3	.	TRBV2	.	CASSDSRRADTQYF	TGTGCCAGCAGTGATTCTCGTAGAGCAGATACGCAGTATTTT
TRBJ2-3	few	TRBV29-1	TRBD2	CSGATSGIDTQYF	TGCAGCGGGGCGACTAGCGGAATAGATACGCAGTATTTT
TRBJ2-7	few	TRBV7-9	.	CASSLASTRTEQYF	TGTGCCAGCAGCTTAGCTAGTACGAGAACCGAGCAGTACTTC
TRBJ1-2	.	TRBV7-2	.	CASSLGPGNGDYGYTF	TGTGCCAGCAGCTTAGGACCAGGAAACGGGGACTATGGCTACACCTTC
TRBJ2-1	few	TRBV5-1	TRBD2	CASSPLAGRNNEQFF	TGCGCCAGCAGCCCCCTAGCGGGACGGAACAATGAGCAGTTCTTC
TRBJ2-7	.	TRBV20-1	.	CSAALGGPYYEQYF	TGCAGTGCTGCCCTCGGGGGGCCATACTACGAGCAGTACTTC
TRBJ2-3	.	TRBV7-9	.	CANSFFTDTQYF	TGTGCCAACAGCTTTTTCACAGATACGCAGTATTTT
TRBJ2-7	few	TRBV19	.	CASSVRSSYNEQYF	TGTGCCAGTAGTGTCCGGAGCTCCTACAATGAGCAGTACTTC
TRBJ2-5	.	TRBV20-1	.	CSTNRDQETQYF	TGCAGTACAAACAGGGATCAAGAGACCCAGTACTTC
TRBJ1-2	.	TRBV7-9	.	CASSPRTRNYGYTF	TGTGCCAGCAGCCCTAGGACACGCAACTATGGCTACACCTTC
TRBJ2-5	.	TRBV4-1	.	CASSQGVSPSYNEQYF	TGCGCCAGCAGCCAAGGGGTCAGCCCTTCCTACAATGAGCAGTACTTC
TRBJ1-4	few	TRBV6-1	TRBD1	CASSDRRGRATNEKLFF	TGTGCCAGCAGTGACCGCAGGGGGCGGGCTACTAATGAAAAACTGTTTTTT
TRBJ1-2	few	TRBV13	.	CASGGGNYGYTF	TGTGCCTCCGGAGGAGGGAACTATGGCTACACCTTC